The 21 T cell receptor beta chains in this list originate from one sample, sequenced in a study of technical replicates of blood from a handful of donors. Sequenced by immunoSEQ multiplex PCR; TCRdb stores in-frame clones only, minus some. The sample lists approximately 50,000 clones; approximately 86% were seen once. The sequencing sample was made of PBMCs. Receptor source: a human donor in good health. Some clones in this sample may be carry-over from other donors' samples.

This clone was seen just once. The J gene is TRBJ2-7, the V gene TRBV7-9; D may be TRBD2 (6 bases). The CDR3 is made up of 15 amino acids. Between the trimmed V and J ends, which lost 2 bases and 3 bases, there was a span of 14 bases. CDR1 is SEHNR and CDR2 is FQNEAQ in the germline V gene (reference sequence). DNA for the CDR3: TGTGCCAGCAGCTTACGCGGGGAAGGCTTCTACGAGCAGTACTTC. Its translation is CASSLRGEGFYEQYF.

The rearrangement joins TRBV18 to TRBJ1-6; TRBD1 is a possible D gene (5 bases). The CDR3 runs to 12 residues. CDR1 is KGHSH and CDR2 is LQKENI in the germline V gene. Trimming shortened V by 2 bases and J by 10 bases, and 6 bases separated the two germline ends. This CDR3 is CASSPGQSPLHF. CDR3 nucleotides: TGTGCCAGCTCACCAGGACAATCACCCCTCCACTTT.

This clone was seen a single time. This chain joins TRBV6-1 and TRBJ2-1; 14 bases are a match to TRBD2. Germline CDR1 and CDR2: MNHNS and SASEGT. With 6 bases clipped from V and 10 bases from J, the junction kept 8 bases outside the gene matches. This CDR3 is built from 15 residues. This CDR3 is CASRHGLAGGGEQFF. The CDR3 DNA sequence: TGTGCCAGCAGACACGGACTAGCGGGGGGAGGAGAGCAGTTCTTC.

The rearrangement links TRBV19 to TRBJ1-6; D is unresolved. Germline V gene sequence: CDR1 LNHDA, CDR2 SQIVND (reference sequence). The CDR3 contains 15 residues. Trimming cost V 3 bases and J 6 bases, with 12 bases left between them. This CDR3 is CASSMATVINSPLHF. The CDR3 DNA reads as TGTGCCAGTAGTATGGCAACAGTGATTAATTCACCCCTCCACTTT.

V is TRBV19 and J is TRBJ2-1; possible D gene TRBD2, 6 bases. This CDR3 comprises 16 residues. The germline V gene encodes CDR1 LNHDA and CDR2 SQIVND (reference sequence). Trimming took 0 bases from V and 8 from J, leaving 17 bases between them. CDR3 nucleotide sequence: TGTGCCAGTAGTATAGACCAGCTTGGAGGGAGCGATGAGCAGTTCTTC. Amino acid sequence: CASSIDQLGGSDEQFF.

This sequence joins TRBV12-5 and TRBJ1-4; 11 bases agree with TRBD1. After removal of 3 bases from V and 7 bases from J, the junction contained 4 bases not matched to a gene. Looked up from germline, CDR1 is LGHNT and CDR2 is FRNRAP. This CDR3 comprises 15 residues. CDR3 in DNA: TGTGCTAGTGGTTTAGGACAGGGGGCAATTGAAAAACTGTTTTTT. It translates to CASGLGQGAIEKLFF.

This clone was recorded once. The CDR3 spells CASSLGGESLSYNSPLHF. The CDR3 DNA reads TGTGCCAGCAGCTTGGGGGGCGAAAGCCTCTCCTATAATTCACCCCTCCACTTT. The V and J genes are TRBV5-8 and TRBJ1-6; TRBD1 is a possible D gene (5 bases). CDR3 size: 18 residues. The V end was cut by 0 bases, the J end by 0 bases, with 13 bases between. Germline assignment: CDR1 SGHTS and CDR2 YDEGEE.

The CDR3 DNA sequence: TGTGCCAGCAGCTTGGACAGGGGGCCCTACGAGCAGTACTTC. It codes for CASSLDRGPYEQYF. This chain links TRBV7-3 with TRBJ2-7; TRBD1 agrees at 11 bases. The CDR3 covers 14 residues. With 3 bases clipped from V and 2 bases from J, the junction kept 0 bases outside the gene matches. Germline CDR1 is SGHTA and CDR2 is FQGTGA.

By share, this clone counts as medium-sized (0.01 to 0.1%). The chain joins TRBV7-9 to TRBJ1-6; D is perhaps TRBD1 (5 bases). The CDR3 extends over 15 amino acids. V was cut by 7 bases and J by 0 bases, with 10 bases left in between. In germline, CDR1 is SEHNR, CDR2 FQNEAQ (reference sequence). The CDR3 loop is CASKQGSSYNSPLHF. Here the CDR3 DNA reads TGTGCCAGCAAGCAGGGTTCCTCCTATAATTCACCCCTCCACTTT.

The CDR3 coding sequence is TGCAGCGTTGACGGGAATAGAAACACTGAAGCTTTCTTT. It codes for CSVDGNRNTEAFF. The J gene is TRBJ1-1, the V gene TRBV29-1, with D uncertain. Germline V CDR1 and CDR2: SQVTM, ANQGSEA. The CDR3 loop spans 13 amino acids. The ends were cut back, 3 bases at V and 2 bases at J, with 10 bases in the middle.

V and J are TRBV28 and TRBJ1-2; perhaps TRBD1 as D (6 bases). CDR1 is MDHEN, CDR2 SYDVKM, per germline. V lost 5 bases, J lost 1 base, and 14 bases lay in between. This CDR3 has 15 residues. The CDR3 here is CASSTRTVLNYGYTF. DNA for the CDR3: TGTGCCAGCAGTACGAGGACAGTACTTAACTATGGCTACACCTTC.

The chain joins TRBV5-1 to TRBJ2-3, with TRBD2 identical over 7 bases. J was trimmed by 4 bases and V by 1 base; bases with no gene match: 6. This CDR3 has 15 residues. Looked up from germline, CDR1 is SGHRS and CDR2 is YFSETQ. The DNA for the CDR3 is TGCGCCAGCAGCTTGTCGGGGGGTATCGCAGATACGCAGTATTTT. Protein: CASSLSGGIADTQYF.

This chain connects TRBV5-1 to TRBJ1-1, with TRBD1 matching over 9 bases. Germline CDR1 reads SGHRS; CDR2 reads YFSETQ. This CDR3 comprises 13 residues. V gave up 4 bases and J gave up 3 bases; unmatched junction bases: 1. The CDR3, as DNA: TGCGCCAGCAGCCGACAGGGGGACACTGAAGCTTTCTTT. Its protein is CASSRQGDTEAFF.

A single count supports this clone. The chain couples TRBV30 to TRBJ1-5, with D hard to call. CDR3 length equals 13 residues. V was cut by 3 bases and J by 7 bases, with 13 bases left in between. Germline V gene lookup returns CDR1 GTSNPN and CDR2 SVGIG (reference sequence). The chain's CDR3 is CAWSSAGLQPQHF. In DNA form, the CDR3 reads TGTGCCTGGAGCTCGGCGGGTCTACAGCCCCAGCATTTT.

This rearrangement joins TRBV6-1 to TRBJ2-7, with D maybe TRBD2 (5 bases). Trimming pared 7 bases from V and 3 bases from J, leaving 10 bases between. CDR1 and CDR2 (germline): MNHNS, SASEGT. The CDR3 has 12 amino acids. The CDR3 reads CASTLVNYEQYF. CDR3 bases: TGTGCCAGCACACTAGTAAACTACGAGCAGTACTTC.

V and J are TRBV6-5 and TRBJ2-7; 10 bases line up with TRBD1. The germline V gene encodes CDR1 MNHEY and CDR2 SVGAGI. The trim removed 9 bases at V and 10 bases at J, leaving 9 bases unmatched. The length of the CDR3 is 12 residues. This chain's CDR3 is CASAPGQGQQYF. Here the CDR3 DNA reads TGTGCCAGTGCCCCGGGACAGGGGCAACAGTACTTC.

The V and J genes are TRBV6-4 and TRBJ2-1, with no clear D. CDR1 and CDR2 (germline): MRHNA, SNTAGT. The CDR3 spans 13 residues. Trimming took off 2 bases at V and 8 bases at J, with 10 bases between the two ends. This CDR3 is CASSDGSAHEQFF. The CDR3 bases are TGTGCCAGCAGTGACGGCTCCGCACATGAGCAGTTCTTC.

This clone has just a few counts. V and J are TRBV7-9 and TRBJ2-1; TRBD1 matches 8 bases. Germline values: CDR1 SEHNR, CDR2 FQNEAQ (reference sequence). Trimming took 4 bases from V and 7 from J; bases not matched to a gene: 12. This CDR3 region has 16 residues. CDR3 residues: CASSSRGQGADNEQFF. CDR3 sequence (DNA): TGTGCCAGCAGCTCAAGGGGGCAGGGGGCGGATAATGAGCAGTTCTTC. The complete variable domain, with remaining parts taken from reference TRBV7-9 and TRBJ2-1, reads DTGVSQNPRHKITKRGQNVTFRCDPISEHNRLYWYRQTLGQGPEFLTYFQNEAQLEKSRLLSDRFSAERPKGSFSTLEIQRTEQGDSAMYLCASSSRGQGADNEQFFGPGTRLTVL.

The chain couples TRBV7-3 to TRBJ1-1; D possibly corresponds to TRBD1 (5 bases). The CDR3 covers 14 residues. In germline, CDR1 is SGHTA, CDR2 FQGTGA. Trimming cost V 0 bases and J 8 bases, with 13 bases left between them. In DNA, the CDR3 is TGTGCCAGCAGCTTAACGAGCGACAGCCGAGAAGCTTTCTTT. Protein sequence: CASSLTSDSREAFF.

This clone was seen only once. This chain connects TRBV7-9 to TRBJ2-1; possibly TRBD2 for D (6 bases). Germline assignment: CDR1 SEHNR and CDR2 FQNEAQ (reference sequence). V was trimmed by 7 bases and J by 5 bases, leaving 12 bases between them. The length of the CDR3 is 13 residues. The CDR3 DNA reads as TGTGCCAGCACCCCGGTAGCGGACAATGAGCAGTTCTTC. Translated, it gives CASTPVADNEQFF.

This chain joins TRBV19 and TRBJ1-3, with a tentative D call TRBD1 (6 bases). The length of the CDR3 is 14 residues. Per the germline V gene, CDR1 is LNHDA and CDR2 is SQIVND (reference sequence). With 4 bases removed from V and 2 bases from J, the gap between germline ends came to 9 bases. In DNA, the CDR3 is TGTGCCAGTAGTAGATGGACAGCTGGAAACACCATATATTTT. The encoded protein is CASSRWTAGNTIYF.